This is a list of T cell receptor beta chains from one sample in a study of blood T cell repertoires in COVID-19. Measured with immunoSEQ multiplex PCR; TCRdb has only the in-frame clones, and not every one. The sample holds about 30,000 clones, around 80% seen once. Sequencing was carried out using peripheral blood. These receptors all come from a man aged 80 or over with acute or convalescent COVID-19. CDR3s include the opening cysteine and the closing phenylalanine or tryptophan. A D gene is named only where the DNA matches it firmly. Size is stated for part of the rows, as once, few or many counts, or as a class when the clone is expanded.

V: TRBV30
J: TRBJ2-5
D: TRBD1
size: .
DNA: TGTGCCTGGGGAACCGGGACAGTAGGATTGGGGACCCAGTACTTC
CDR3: CAWGTGTVGLGTQYF

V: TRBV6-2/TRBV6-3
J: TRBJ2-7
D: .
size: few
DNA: TGTGCCAGCAGCCTTCGACGAGGTGTGTACGAGCAGTACTTC
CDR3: CASSLRRGVYEQYF

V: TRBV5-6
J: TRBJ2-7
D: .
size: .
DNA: TGTGCCAGCAGCTTCCAGACAGTCTCCTACGAGCAGTACTTC
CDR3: CASSFQTVSYEQYF

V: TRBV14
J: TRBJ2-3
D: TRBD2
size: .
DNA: TGTGCCAGCAGCCAAGAGGCCCTAGCGGGGGGGCTCACAGATACGCAGTATTTT
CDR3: CASSQEALAGGLTDTQYF

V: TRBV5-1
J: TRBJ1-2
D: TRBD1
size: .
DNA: TGCGCCAGCAGCTTGGTCCCAGGGGGCGACTATGGCTACACCTTC
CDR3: CASSLVPGGDYGYTF

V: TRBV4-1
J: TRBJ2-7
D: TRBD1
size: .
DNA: TGCGCCAGCAGCCCCACACAGGGGAGCTCCTACGAGCAGTACTTC
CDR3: CASSPTQGSSYEQYF

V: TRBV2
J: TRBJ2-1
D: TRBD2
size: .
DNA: TGTGCCAGCAGTGATGGGGCGGGAGGCATCAGAGAGCAGTTCTTC
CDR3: CASSDGAGGIREQFF

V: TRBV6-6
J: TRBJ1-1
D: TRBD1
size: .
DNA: TGTGCCAGCAGTTACCCCTCAGGGGGCAGGAACACTGAAGCTTTCTTT
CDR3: CASSYPSGGRNTEAFF

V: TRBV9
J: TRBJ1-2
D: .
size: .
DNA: TGTGCCAGCAGCGTAGAACTCGGCTATGGCTACACCTTC
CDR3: CASSVELGYGYTF

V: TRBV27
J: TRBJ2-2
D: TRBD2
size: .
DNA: TGTGCCAGCAGTTGGCGGGAGTTCGGGGAGCTGTTTTTT
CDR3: CASSWREFGELFF

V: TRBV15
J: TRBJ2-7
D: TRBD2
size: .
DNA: TGTGCCACCAGCAGTGACCTAGCGGGGGGGACCTACGAGCAGTACTTC
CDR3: CATSSDLAGGTYEQYF

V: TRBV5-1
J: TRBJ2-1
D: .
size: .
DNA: TGCGCCAGCAGCTTAGTTTCTCAGGGACATCCAGGGGATGAGCAGTTCTTC
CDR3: CASSLVSQGHPGDEQFF

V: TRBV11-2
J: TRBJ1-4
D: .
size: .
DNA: TGTGCCAGCAGCCGCCAGGGGGAAAAACTGTTTTTT
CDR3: CASSRQGEKLFF

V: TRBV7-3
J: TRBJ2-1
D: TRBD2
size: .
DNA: TGTGCCAGCAGCTTCCGGACTAGCGGGAGGCACAATGAGCAGTTCTTC
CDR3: CASSFRTSGRHNEQFF

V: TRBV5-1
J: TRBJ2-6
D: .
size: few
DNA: TGCGCCAGCAGCTTGGCCGGGTGGGGCGGGGCCAACGTCCTGACTTTC
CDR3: CASSLAGWGGANVLTF

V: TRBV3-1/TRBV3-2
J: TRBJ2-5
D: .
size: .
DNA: TGTGCCAGCAGCCATCCCCGAGGCCAGGAGACCCAGTACTTC
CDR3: CASSHPRGQETQYF

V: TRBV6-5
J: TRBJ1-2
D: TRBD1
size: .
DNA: TGTGCCAGCAGTTCCCCACGACAGGGGGCCTATGGCTACACCTTC
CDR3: CASSSPRQGAYGYTF

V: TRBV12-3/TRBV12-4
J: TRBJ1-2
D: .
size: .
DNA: TGTGCCAGCAGTTTAAGCCGCTATGGCTACACCTTC
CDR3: CASSLSRYGYTF

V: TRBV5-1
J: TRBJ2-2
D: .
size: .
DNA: TGCGCCAGCAGCGAACTCGTCGGGGAGCTGTTTTTT
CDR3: CASSELVGELFF

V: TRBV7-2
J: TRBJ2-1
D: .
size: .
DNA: TGTGCCAGCAGCTTCCTCAATGAGCAGTTCTTC
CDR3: CASSFLNEQFF

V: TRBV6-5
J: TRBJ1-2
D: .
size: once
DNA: TGTGCCAGCAGCACCCTTCCCTCGGGCTATGGCTACACCTTC
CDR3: CASSTLPSGYGYTF